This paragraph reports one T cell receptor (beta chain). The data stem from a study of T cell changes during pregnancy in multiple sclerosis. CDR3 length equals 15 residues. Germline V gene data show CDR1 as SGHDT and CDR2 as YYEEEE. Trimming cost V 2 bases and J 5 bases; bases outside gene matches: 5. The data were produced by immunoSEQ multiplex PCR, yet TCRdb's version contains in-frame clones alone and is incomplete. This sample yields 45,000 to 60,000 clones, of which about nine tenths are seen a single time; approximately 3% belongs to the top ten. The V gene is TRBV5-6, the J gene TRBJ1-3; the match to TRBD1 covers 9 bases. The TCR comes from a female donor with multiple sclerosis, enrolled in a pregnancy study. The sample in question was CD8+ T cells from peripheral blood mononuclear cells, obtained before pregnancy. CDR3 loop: CASSFGTGNRNTIYF. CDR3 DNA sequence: TGTGCCAGCAGCTTCGGGACAGGGAACCGAAACACCATATATTTT.